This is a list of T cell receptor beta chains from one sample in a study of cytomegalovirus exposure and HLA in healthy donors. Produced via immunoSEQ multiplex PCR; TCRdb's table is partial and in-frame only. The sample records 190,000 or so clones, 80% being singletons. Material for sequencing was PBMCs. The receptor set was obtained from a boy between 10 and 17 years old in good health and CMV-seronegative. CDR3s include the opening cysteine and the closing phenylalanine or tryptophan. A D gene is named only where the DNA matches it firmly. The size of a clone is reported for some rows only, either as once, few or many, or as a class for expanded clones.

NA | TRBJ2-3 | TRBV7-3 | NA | TGTGCCAGCAGCTTATCCCCTGGCCCGAGCACAGATACGCAGTATTTT | CASSLSPGPSTDTQYF
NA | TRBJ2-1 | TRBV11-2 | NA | TGTGCCACCGCCGGGGGACGGGATGTCGACGAGCAGTTCTTC | CATAGGRDVDEQFF
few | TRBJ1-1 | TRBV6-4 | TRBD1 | TGTGCCAGCAGTGACGGACAGGGCGGGACTGAAGCTTTCTTT | CASSDGQGGTEAFF
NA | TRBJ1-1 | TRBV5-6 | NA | TGTGCCAGCACCCCTTGGGGGCAGGGGTTCACTGAAGCTTTCTTT | CASTPWGQGFTEAFF
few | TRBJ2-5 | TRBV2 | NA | TGTGCCAGCACTGTTAACAGGGAGGAGACCCAGTACTTC | CASTVNREETQYF
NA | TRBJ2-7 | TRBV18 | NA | TGTGCCAGCTCACCACCGAGTACTAGGGAGGCGTACTTC | CASSPPSTREAYF
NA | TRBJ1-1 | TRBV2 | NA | TGTGCCAGCCCGAAAAACACTAAAAGCATGAACACTGAAGCTTTCTTT | CASPKNTKSMNTEAFF
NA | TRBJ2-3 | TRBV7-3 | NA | TGTGCCAGCAGCTTAATGGCGGAGGGCGGGGTGGATACGCAGTATTTT | CASSLMAEGGVDTQYF
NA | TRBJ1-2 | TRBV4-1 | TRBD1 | TGCGCCAGCAGCCCGACAGGGGAGGACTATGGCTACACCTTC | CASSPTGEDYGYTF
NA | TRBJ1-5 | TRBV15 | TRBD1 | TGTGCCACCAGCGGCTGGACAGGGTACAGCAATCAGCCCCAGCATTTT | CATSGWTGYSNQPQHF
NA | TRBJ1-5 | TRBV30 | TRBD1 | TGTGCCATCGAAGGACAGGGGGGTCAGCCCCAGCATTTT | CAIEGQGGQPQHF
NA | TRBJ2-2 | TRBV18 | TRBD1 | TGTGCCAGCTCACCAACAGGGGGCAATACCGGGGAGCTGTTTTTT | CASSPTGGNTGELFF
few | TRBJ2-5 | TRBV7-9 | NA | TGTGCCAGCAGCTTTGGAGGGGGGGGAGGTGAGACCCAGTACTTC | CASSFGGGGGETQYF
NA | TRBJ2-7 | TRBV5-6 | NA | TGTGCCAGCAGCTTGGGGTGGGACATCGATTACGAGCAGTACTTC | CASSLGWDIDYEQYF
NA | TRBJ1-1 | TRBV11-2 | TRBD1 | TGTGCCAGCAGCTTAGGGACAGGGGGGAACACTGAAGCTTTCTTT | CASSLGTGGNTEAFF